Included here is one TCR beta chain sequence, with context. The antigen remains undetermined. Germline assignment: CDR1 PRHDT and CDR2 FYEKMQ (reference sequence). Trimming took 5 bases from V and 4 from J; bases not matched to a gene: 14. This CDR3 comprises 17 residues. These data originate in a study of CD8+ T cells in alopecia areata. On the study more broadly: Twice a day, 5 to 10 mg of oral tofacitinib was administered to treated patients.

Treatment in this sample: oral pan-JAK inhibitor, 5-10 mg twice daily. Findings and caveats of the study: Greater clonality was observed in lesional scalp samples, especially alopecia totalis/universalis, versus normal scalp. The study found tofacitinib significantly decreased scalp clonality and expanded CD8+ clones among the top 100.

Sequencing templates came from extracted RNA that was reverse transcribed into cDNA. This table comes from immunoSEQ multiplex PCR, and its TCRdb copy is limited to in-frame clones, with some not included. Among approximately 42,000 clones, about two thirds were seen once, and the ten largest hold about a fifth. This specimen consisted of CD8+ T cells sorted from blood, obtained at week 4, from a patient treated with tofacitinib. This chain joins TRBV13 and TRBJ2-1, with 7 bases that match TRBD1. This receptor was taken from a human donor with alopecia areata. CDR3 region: CASSLRLTGTDYNEQFF. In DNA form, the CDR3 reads TGTGCCAGCAGCCTTAGGCTTACCGGGACAGATTACAATGAGCAGTTCTTC. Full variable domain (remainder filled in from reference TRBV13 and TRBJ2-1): AAGVIQSPRHLIKEKRETATLKCYPIPRHDTVYWYQQGPGQDPQFLISFYEKMQSDKGSIPDRFSAQQFSDYHSELNMSSLELGDSALYFCASSLRLTGTDYNEQFFGPGTRLTVL.